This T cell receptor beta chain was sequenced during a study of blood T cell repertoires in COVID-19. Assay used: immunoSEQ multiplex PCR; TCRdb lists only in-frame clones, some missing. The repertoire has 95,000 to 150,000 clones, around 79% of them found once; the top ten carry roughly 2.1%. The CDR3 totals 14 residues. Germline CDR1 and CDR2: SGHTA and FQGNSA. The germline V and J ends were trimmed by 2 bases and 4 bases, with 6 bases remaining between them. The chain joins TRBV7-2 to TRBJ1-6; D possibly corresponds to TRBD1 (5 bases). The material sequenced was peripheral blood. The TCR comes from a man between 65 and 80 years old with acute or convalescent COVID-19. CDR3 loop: CASSLRQYNSPLHF. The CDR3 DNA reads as TGTGCCAGCAGCTTACGACAGTATAATTCACCCCTCCACTTT.